This TCR beta chain stems from a study of CD8 T cells in ankylosing spondylitis. Study findings and constraints: Several highly homologous variants made up a TCR beta motif, and this motif appeared characteristic of ankylosing spondylitis blood. Past research had described some motif variants in reactive arthritis synovial fluid and blood.

For TCR beta, libraries came from quantitative 5'-RACE with molecular barcodes. TCRdb re-called the 5' RACE reads with MiXCR, one entry per CDR3 protein. Found here are 100,000 to 150,000 distinct CDR3 sequences, roughly 7.3% of them singletons; the top ten hold 12%. The ends lost 3 bases at V and 5 bases at J; junction bases unmatched: 11. The CDR3 has 16 residues. The sample holds many counts of this clonotype. Antigen unknown. The sequence came from a male donor with ankylosing spondylitis or in good health (not recorded which). The sequenced material came from blood, either unsorted or a sorted T cell fraction (not recorded which). The rearrangement joins TRBV12-3 or TRBV12-4 to TRBJ2-7; 9 bases line up with TRBD1. The CDR3, as DNA: TGTGCCAGCAGTTTGAACCGACAGGGGGGTATGGACGAGCAGTACTTC. Its protein is CASSLNRQGGMDEQYF.